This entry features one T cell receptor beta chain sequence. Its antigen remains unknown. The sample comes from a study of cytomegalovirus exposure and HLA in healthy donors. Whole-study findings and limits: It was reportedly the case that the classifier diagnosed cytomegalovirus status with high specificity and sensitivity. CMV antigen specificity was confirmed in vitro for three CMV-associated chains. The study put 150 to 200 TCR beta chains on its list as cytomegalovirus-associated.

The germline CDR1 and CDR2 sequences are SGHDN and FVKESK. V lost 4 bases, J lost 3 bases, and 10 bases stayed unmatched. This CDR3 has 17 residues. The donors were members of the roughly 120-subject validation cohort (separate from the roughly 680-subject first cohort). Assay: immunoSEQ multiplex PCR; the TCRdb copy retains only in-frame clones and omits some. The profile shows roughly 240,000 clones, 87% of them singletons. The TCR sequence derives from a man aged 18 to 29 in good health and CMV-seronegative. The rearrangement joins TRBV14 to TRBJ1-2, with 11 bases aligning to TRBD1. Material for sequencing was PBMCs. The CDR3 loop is CASSLLRGTGGYYGYTF. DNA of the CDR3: TGTGCCAGCAGCCTGCTCCGTGGGACAGGGGGTTACTATGGCTACACCTTC. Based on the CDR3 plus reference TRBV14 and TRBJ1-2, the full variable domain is EAGVTQFPSHSVIEKGQTVTLRCDPISGHDNLYWYRRVMGKEIKFLLHFVKESKQDESGMPNNRFLAERTGGTYSTLKVQPAELEDSGVYFCASSLLRGTGGYYGYTFGSGTRLTVV.